A single sample is the source of the 16 T cell receptor beta chains below, sequenced in a study of cytomegalovirus exposure and HLA in healthy donors. The PCR contained 60 Vbeta and 13 Jbeta primers. Only in-frame clones appear in the TCRdb table, and some are missing; sequencing was by immunoSEQ multiplex PCR. The table lists some 140,000 clones, around 79% of them singletons. The sample comprised PBMCs. Receptors were obtained from a man younger than 30 in good health and CMV-seronegative.

This clone came up once. V gene TRBV7-9 combines with J gene TRBJ1-1, with D perhaps TRBD1 (5 bases). V was cut by 3 bases and J by 1 base, with 15 bases left in between. The CDR3 has 16 amino acids. Germline loops: CDR1 SEHNR, CDR2 FQNEAQ (reference sequence). CDR3 residues: CASSFTLRAWNTEAFF. The DNA for the CDR3 is TGTGCCAGCAGCTTTACCCTCAGGGCCTGGAACACTGAAGCTTTCTTT.

This sequence joins TRBV11-2 and TRBJ2-1; 9 bases align to TRBD2. There are 15 residues in the CDR3. The germline gives CDR1 SGHAT, CDR2 FQNNGV. The V segment lost 1 base and the J segment 8 bases; nucleotides outside the gene matches: 6. CDR3 region: CASSLVRAGGDEQFF. CDR3 sequence (DNA): TGTGCCAGCAGCTTAGTGCGAGCGGGGGGCGATGAGCAGTTCTTC.

The chain links TRBV2 to TRBJ1-5; the D is unclear. In germline, CDR1 is SNHLY, CDR2 FYNNEI. V lost 6 bases to trimming and J lost 0 bases, with 9 bases between them. The length of the CDR3 is 14 residues. CDR3 DNA: TGTGCCAGCAGAGTCAGACATAGCAATCAGCCCCAGCATTTT. This gives the protein CASRVRHSNQPQHF.

The chain employs TRBV10-3 and TRBJ2-7; the match to TRBD1 covers 8 bases. The CDR3 length is 13 residues. Germline V CDR1 and CDR2: ENHRY, SYGVKD. The V gene end was trimmed by 8 bases and the J gene end by 3 bases; junction bases not matched to a gene: 6. The CDR3 spells CAIQGALIYEQYF. The CDR3 DNA follows: TGTGCCATCCAGGGGGCTCTTATCTACGAGCAGTACTTC.

The rearrangement joins TRBV6-5 to TRBJ1-5, with a weak D call TRBD1 (5 bases). The CDR3 loop spans 15 amino acids. The V gene's germline CDR1 is MNHEY and CDR2 SVGAGI. Trimming removed 6 bases at V and 2 bases at J, with 14 bases between. The CDR3, as DNA: TGTGCCAGCAGCCCTGACAGTCTGGGCAATCAGCCCCAGCATTTT. Translating gives CASSPDSLGNQPQHF.

The J gene is TRBJ2-5, the V gene TRBV2; 7 bases agree with TRBD2. Germline V CDR1 and CDR2: SNHLY, FYNNEI. V lost 6 bases and J lost 4; bases outside the gene matches: 5. The CDR3 has 13 amino acids. CDR3 sequence: CASRGGLRETQYF. The CDR3 region has the DNA TGTGCCAGCAGGGGGGGGTTGCGAGAGACCCAGTACTTC. The full variable domain, rest sourced from reference TRBV2 and TRBJ2-5, is EPEVTQTPSHQVTQMGQEVILRCVPISNHLYFYWYRQILGQKVEFLVSFYNNEISEKSEIFDDQFSVERPDGSNFTLKIRSTKLEDSAMYFCASRGGLRETQYFGPGTRLLVL.

The chain uses TRBV6-1 and TRBJ1-5; tentatively, D is TRBD1 (5 bases). The V gene lost 4 bases and the J gene lost 0 bases, with 10 bases spanning the gap. The CDR3 is 15 amino acids. The germline gives CDR1 MNHNS, CDR2 SASEGT. CDR3 protein: CASSGSGYSNQPQHF. The CDR3 region has the DNA TGTGCCAGCAGTGGATCAGGGTATAGCAATCAGCCCCAGCATTTT.

The chain joins TRBV5-1 to TRBJ2-3; perhaps TRBD2 as D (5 bases). The CDR3 loop spans 16 amino acids. Trimming cost V 0 bases and J 4 bases, with 15 bases left between them. Germline CDR1 is SGHRS and CDR2 is YFSETQ. The CDR3 loop reads CASSLDGEPYSDTQYF. The CDR3, as DNA: TGCGCCAGCAGCTTGGACGGGGAACCCTACTCAGATACGCAGTATTTT.

The V gene is TRBV5-5, the J gene TRBJ2-2; no firm D call. Germline V gene data show CDR1 as SGHKS and CDR2 as YYEKEE (reference sequence). With 4 bases removed from V and 7 bases from J, the gap between germline ends came to 14 bases. The CDR3 totals 14 residues. The CDR3: CASSKPTSGGELFF. In DNA, the CDR3 is TGTGCCAGCAGCAAACCTACGTCGGGCGGGGAGCTGTTTTTT.

The V gene is TRBV25-1, the J gene TRBJ1-2; TRBD1 is a possible D gene (6 bases). The CDR3 consists of 14 residues. V lost 3 bases, J lost 2 bases, and 10 bases lay in between. CDR1 and CDR2 from the germline V gene are MGHDK and SYGVNS. In DNA, the CDR3 is TGTGCCAGCAGTGACCCAGGGGAGAACTATGGCTACACCTTC. Its translation is CASSDPGENYGYTF.

The rearrangement uses TRBV9 and TRBJ2-3, with D perhaps TRBD2 (6 bases). V dropped 4 bases and J dropped 2 bases, with 11 bases sitting between them. The CDR3 is 14 residues long. Per the germline V gene, CDR1 is SGDLS and CDR2 is YYNGEE. The CDR3 coding sequence is TGTGCCAGCAGCTATAGCGGAGTCACAGATACGCAGTATTTT. This encodes CASSYSGVTDTQYF.

This clone was seen a handful of times. This chain joins TRBV4-3 and TRBJ2-1; 8 bases are a match to TRBD1. The CDR3 sequence is 15 residues long. The germline gives CDR1 LGHNA, CDR2 YSLEER. Trimming cost V 1 base and J 2 bases; bases outside gene matches: 1. The CDR3 coding sequence is TGCGCCAGCAGCCAAGCAGGGGGCGCCTACAATGAGCAGTTCTTC. Amino acids: CASSQAGGAYNEQFF.

This clone was detected only a few times. V is TRBV27 and J is TRBJ1-5; D gene unclear. V lost 5 bases to trimming and J lost 10 bases, with 18 bases between them. This CDR3 region has 14 residues. CDR1 and CDR2 (germline): MNHEY, SMNVEV (reference sequence). Here the CDR3 DNA reads TGTGCCAGCAGTCCTAGCAGTGCCTCGCGACCCCAGCATTTT. Protein product: CASSPSSASRPQHF.

The chain uses TRBV5-4 and TRBJ1-1, with a tentative D call TRBD1 (6 bases). The germline V gene has CDR1 SGHNT and CDR2 YYREEE (reference sequence). Trimming stripped 4 bases from V and 5 bases from J, with 12 bases between. The CDR3 runs 13 residues. The CDR3 coding sequence is TGTGCCAGCAGCAAAACAGGGTCTACTGAAGCTTTCTTT. As protein: CASSKTGSTEAFF.

This clone was seen a handful of times. This rearrangement joins TRBV5-1 to TRBJ1-1; 7 bases agree with TRBD1. The germline V gene has CDR1 SGHRS and CDR2 YFSETQ. Losses at the gene ends were 6 bases for V and 0 bases for J; bases not matched to a gene: 11. CDR3 length equals 16 residues. CDR3 DNA: TGCGCCAGCACCCGGGACAGCAATCGCATGAACACTGAAGCTTTCTTT. It specifies CASTRDSNRMNTEAFF.

The CDR3 coding sequence is TGTGCCAGCAGCCCAAGGGAGACCGGGGAGCTGTTTTTT. It is translated as CASSPRETGELFF. The V call is TRBV7-8, the J call TRBJ2-2, with D tentatively TRBD2 (5 bases). The length of the CDR3 is 13 residues. V lost 5 bases to trimming and J lost 5 bases, with 9 bases between them. Germline V gene sequence: CDR1 SGHVS, CDR2 FQNEAQ.